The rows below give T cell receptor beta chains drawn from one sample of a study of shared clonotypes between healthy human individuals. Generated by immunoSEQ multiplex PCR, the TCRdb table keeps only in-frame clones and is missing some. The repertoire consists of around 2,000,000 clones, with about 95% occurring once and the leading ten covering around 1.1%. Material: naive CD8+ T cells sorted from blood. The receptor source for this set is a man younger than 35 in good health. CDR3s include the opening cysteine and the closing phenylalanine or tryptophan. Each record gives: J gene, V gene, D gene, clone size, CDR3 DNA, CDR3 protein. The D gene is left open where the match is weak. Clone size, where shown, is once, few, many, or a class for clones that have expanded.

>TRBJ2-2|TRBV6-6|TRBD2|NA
TGTGCCAGCACTCTCGGACTAGCTTTGGGCGGGGAGCTGTTTTTT
CASTLGLALGGELFF
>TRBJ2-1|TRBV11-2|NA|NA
TGTGCCAGCAGCTTAGTTCCCGCGGGCGACTACAATGAGCAGTTCTTC
CASSLVPAGDYNEQFF
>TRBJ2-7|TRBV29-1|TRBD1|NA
TGCAGCGTAAGAAGGGACAGCTCCTACGAGCAGTACTTC
CSVRRDSSYEQYF
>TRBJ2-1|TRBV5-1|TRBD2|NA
TGCGCCAGCAGCTCAACTAGCGGTTACAATGAGCAGTTCTTC
CASSSTSGYNEQFF
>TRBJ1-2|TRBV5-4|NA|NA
TGTGCCAGCAGTCCGGGACGGTCAGTTAACTATGGCTACACCTTC
CASSPGRSVNYGYTF
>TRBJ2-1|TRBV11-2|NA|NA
TGTGCCAGCAGCTTAGTGGCACCATACAATGAGCAGTTCTTC
CASSLVAPYNEQFF
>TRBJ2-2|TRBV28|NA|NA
TGTGCCAGCAGCTATCCTAGCGAATCCGGAGCCGGGGAGCTGTTTTTT
CASSYPSESGAGELFF
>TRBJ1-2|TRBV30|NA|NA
TGTGCCGCCGGAGGCCCCGCTAACTATGGCTACACCTTC
CAAGGPANYGYTF
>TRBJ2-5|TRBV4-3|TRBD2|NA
TGCGCCAGCAGCCAAGGCCCCGGGACTAGCGGGAGGTTGGGGTACCAAGAGACCCAGTACTTC
CASSQGPGTSGRLGYQETQYF
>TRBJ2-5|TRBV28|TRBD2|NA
TGTGCCAGCAGCCCGATAATAGCGGGGTCCCACCCTCGGGGGACCCAGTACTTC
CASSPIIAGSHPRGTQYF
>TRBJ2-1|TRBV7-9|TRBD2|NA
TGTGCCAGCAGCTCCCCGTGGGCTAGCGGGAGTAAAGATGAGCAGTTCTTC
CASSSPWASGSKDEQFF
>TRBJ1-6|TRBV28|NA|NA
TGTGCCAGCAGTTTACACACAGTGGATAATTCACCCCTCCACTTT
CASSLHTVDNSPLHF
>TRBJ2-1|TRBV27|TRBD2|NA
TGTGCCAGCAGTATAGGCGGGGGGAATGAGCAGTTCTTC
CASSIGGGNEQFF
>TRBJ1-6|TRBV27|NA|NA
TGTGCCAGCAGTGCAGTGGGGGAGGGGAATTCACCCCTCCACTTT
CASSAVGEGNSPLHF
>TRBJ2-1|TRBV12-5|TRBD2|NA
TGTGCTAGTGCCCCTGGGATCGGGCGGGAGGGAACCAATGAGCAGTTCTTC
CASAPGIGREGTNEQFF
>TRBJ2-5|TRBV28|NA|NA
TGTGCCAGCAGTCTGGAGGACGGACAAGAGACCCAGTACTTC
CASSLEDGQETQYF
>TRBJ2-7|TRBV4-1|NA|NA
TGCGCCAGCAGCCAAAAACAGGGCGGGGACGAGCAGTACTTC
CASSQKQGGDEQYF
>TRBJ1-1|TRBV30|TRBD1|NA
TGTGCCTGGAGTCTGCAGGGGGCGGCAGAAGCTTTCTTT
CAWSLQGAAEAFF
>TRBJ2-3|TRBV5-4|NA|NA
TGTGCCAGCAGCTATAAATACGGAGAGGTAGAAACGCAGTATTTT
CASSYKYGEVETQYF
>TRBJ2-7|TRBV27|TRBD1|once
TGTGCCAGCAGTTTTTCCGGGACAGGGCCCTACGAGCAGTACTTC
CASSFSGTGPYEQYF
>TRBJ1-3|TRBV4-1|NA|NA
TGCGCCAGCAGCCCATTAAGCCGGGATCCCCAGAGCTCTGGAAACACCATATATTTT
CASSPLSRDPQSSGNTIYF
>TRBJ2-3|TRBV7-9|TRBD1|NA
TGTGCCAGCGGAATATCGGGACAGGGCCCCGTCACAGATACGCAGTATTTT
CASGISGQGPVTDTQYF
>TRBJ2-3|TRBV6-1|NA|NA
TGTGCCAGCAGTGAAACGTTTAGCGACAGCACAGATACGCAGTATTTT
CASSETFSDSTDTQYF
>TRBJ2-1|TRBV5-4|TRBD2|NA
TGTGCCAGCAGCTTGGAAGGATGGCGGGAGGGCTACAATGAGCAGTTCTTC
CASSLEGWREGYNEQFF
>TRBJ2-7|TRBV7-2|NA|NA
TGTGCCAGCAGCTTGGGGGCGGCAGCGGGGCCCTGGTACGAGCAGTACTTC
CASSLGAAAGPWYEQYF
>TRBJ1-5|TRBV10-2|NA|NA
TGCGCCAGCAGTGGGACGGAGTGGTTTCAGCCCCAGCATTTT
CASSGTEWFQPQHF
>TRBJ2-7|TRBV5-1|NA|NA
TGCGCCAGCAGCATTGGGGGGACGGTTGAGCAGTACTTC
CASSIGGTVEQYF
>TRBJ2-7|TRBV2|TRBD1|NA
TGTGCCACTCGGGACAGGGTTTCTTACGAGCAGTACTTC
CATRDRVSYEQYF
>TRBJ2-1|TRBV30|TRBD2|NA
TGTGCCTGGAGTGGGACTAGCGGGTACAATGAGCAGTTCTTC
CAWSGTSGYNEQFF
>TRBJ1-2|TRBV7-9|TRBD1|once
TGTGCCAGCAGCTACGGGACAGTGGACTACACCTTC
CASSYGTVDYTF
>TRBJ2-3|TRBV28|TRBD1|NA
TGTGCCAGCAGTATGGGACAGCCCACAGATACGCAGTATTTT
CASSMGQPTDTQYF
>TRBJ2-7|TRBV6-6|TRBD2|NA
TGTGCCAGCAGCAGAAGCGGGACCTCCTACGAGCAGTACTTC
CASSRSGTSYEQYF
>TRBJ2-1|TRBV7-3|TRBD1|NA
TGTGCCAGCAGCTTATTGACAGGGGCCCTGGGGGAGCAGTTCTTC
CASSLLTGALGEQFF
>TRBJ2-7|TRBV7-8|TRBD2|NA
TGTGCCAGCAGCCAGGGACTAGCGGGGGTAACAGACTACGAGCAGTACTTC
CASSQGLAGVTDYEQYF
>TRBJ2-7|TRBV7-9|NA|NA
TGTGCCAGCAGCCGAGCTGGGAGCTCCTACGAGCAGTACTTC
CASSRAGSSYEQYF
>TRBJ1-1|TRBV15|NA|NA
TGTGCCACCAGAAGGGAGCGCGATAATCCTGAAGCTTTCTTT
CATRRERDNPEAFF
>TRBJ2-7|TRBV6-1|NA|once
TGTGCCAGCAGTGAGTGGCTAGCCGGTAGCTCCTACGAGCAGTACTTC
CASSEWLAGSSYEQYF